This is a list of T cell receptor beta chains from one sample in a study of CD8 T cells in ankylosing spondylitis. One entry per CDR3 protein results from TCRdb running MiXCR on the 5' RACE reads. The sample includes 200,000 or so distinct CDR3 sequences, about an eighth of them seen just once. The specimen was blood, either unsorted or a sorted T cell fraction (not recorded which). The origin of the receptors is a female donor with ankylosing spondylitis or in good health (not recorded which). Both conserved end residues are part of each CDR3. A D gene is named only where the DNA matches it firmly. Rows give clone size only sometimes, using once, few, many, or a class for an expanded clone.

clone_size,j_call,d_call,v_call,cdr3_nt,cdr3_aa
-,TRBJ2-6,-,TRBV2,TGTGCCAGCGTCGTGACTGGGGCCAACGTCCTGACTTTC,CASVVTGANVLTF
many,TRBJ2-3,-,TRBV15,TGTGCCACCAGCAGACGTGGCACAGATACGCAGTATTTT,CATSRRGTDTQYF
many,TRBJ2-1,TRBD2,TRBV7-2,TGTGCCAGCAGCCCGACCGGTGCTAGCGGCAATGAGCAGTTCTTC,CASSPTGASGNEQFF
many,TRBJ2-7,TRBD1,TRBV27,TGTGCCAGCAGTTTAGGACAGGGCCTCTCCTACGAGCAGTACTTC,CASSLGQGLSYEQYF
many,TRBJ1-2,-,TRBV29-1,TGCAGCGTTGCCCTCACCAACTATGGCTACACCTTC,CSVALTNYGYTF
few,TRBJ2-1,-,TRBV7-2,TGTGCCAGCAGCTTAGTGCTGGGTACCTACAATGAGCAGTTCTTC,CASSLVLGTYNEQFF
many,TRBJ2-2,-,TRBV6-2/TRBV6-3,TGTGCCAGCAGTTCGGAAGGCCCCGGGGAGCTGTTTTTT,CASSSEGPGELFF
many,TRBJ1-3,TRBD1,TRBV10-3,TGTGCCATCAGTCCTGGACAGGGGAGGGGAAACACCATATATTTT,CAISPGQGRGNTIYF
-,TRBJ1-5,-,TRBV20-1,TGCAGTGCTAGTCGGGGGATTAGCAATCAGCCCCAGCATTTT,CSASRGISNQPQHF
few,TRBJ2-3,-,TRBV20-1,TGCAGTGCTATGGGACAAGCTAGCACAGATACGCAGTATTTT,CSAMGQASTDTQYF
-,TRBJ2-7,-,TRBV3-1,TGTGCCAGCAGCCAAAAAGTTAAGGGGCCGAGCTACCAGCAGTACTTC,CASSQKVKGPSYQQYF
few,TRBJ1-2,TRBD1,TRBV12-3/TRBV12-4,TGTGCCAGCAGCCCCTCAGGGGGATCAGGCGGCTACACCTTC,CASSPSGGSGGYTF
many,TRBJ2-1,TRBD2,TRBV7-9,TGTGCCAGCAGCCCATCTAGCGGAAGCTCCTACAATGAGCAGTTCTTC,CASSPSSGSSYNEQFF
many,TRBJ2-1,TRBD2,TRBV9,TGTGCCAGCAGCGTAGGGCCAGGAGCGGGAGTCTATAATGAGCAGTTCTTC,CASSVGPGAGVYNEQFF
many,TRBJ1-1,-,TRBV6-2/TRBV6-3,TGTGCCAGCAGCAACAGGGACACTGAAGCTTTCTTT,CASSNRDTEAFF
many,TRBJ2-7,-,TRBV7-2,TGTGCCAGCAGCTTAGTTGCGGTCCCCTACGAGCAGTACTTC,CASSLVAVPYEQYF
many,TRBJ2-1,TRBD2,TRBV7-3,TGTGCCAGCAGCCCTTTAGCGGGAGACGGTGAGCAGTTCTTC,CASSPLAGDGEQFF
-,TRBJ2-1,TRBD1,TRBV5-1,TGCGCCAGCCAAAGGGACGGACAGGGGGCCGGTGAGCAGTTCTTC,CASQRDGQGAGEQFF
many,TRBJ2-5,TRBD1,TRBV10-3,TGTGCCATCAGTGCCCCTCCCGGGACAGGGAGGCACGAGACCCAGTACTTC,CAISAPPGTGRHETQYF
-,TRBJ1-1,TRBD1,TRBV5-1,TGCGCCAGCAGCTTTGAAGCAGGGGGCATGAACACTGAAGCTTTCTTT,CASSFEAGGMNTEAFF
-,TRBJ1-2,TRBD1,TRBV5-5,TGTGCCAGCGGCGGCAGAGACAGGGGCTATGGCTACACCTTC,CASGGRDRGYGYTF
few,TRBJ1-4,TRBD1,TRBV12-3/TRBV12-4,TGTGCCAGCAGTCTCCTGTTCCGGACAGGGAAAAGTAAAAAACTGTTTTTT,CASSLLFRTGKSKKLFF